The rows below give T cell receptor beta chains drawn from one sample of a study of shared clonotypes between healthy human individuals. Libraries were prepared by immunoSEQ multiplex PCR; TCRdb keeps only in-frame clonotypes and omits some of them. The sample holds 2,500,000 or so clones, 85% to 95% seen once. The sequenced sample consisted of naive CD4+ T cells from PBMCs. The receptors were gathered from a man between 18 and 35 years old in good health. Some clones in this sample may be carry-over from other donors' samples. The CDR3 runs from the conserved cysteine through the conserved F or W. D genes are given only for firm matches. For some rows the clone size is stated as once, few or many, or as a class when expanded; others skip it.

length	size	V	J	D	CDR3	DNA
12	-	TRBV2	TRBJ1-5	-	CASRPWNQPQHF	TGTGCCAGCAGACCTTGGAATCAGCCCCAGCATTTT
16	once	TRBV11-2	TRBJ1-3	-	CASSPLDGGSGNTIYF	TGTGCCAGCAGCCCCCTGGATGGGGGCTCTGGAAACACCATATATTTT
17	-	TRBV21-1	TRBJ1-5	-	CASSSPGGDTLNQPQHF	TGTGCCAGCAGCTCCCCCGGAGGCGACACATTAAATCAGCCCCAGCATTTT
14	-	TRBV7-9	TRBJ2-7	TRBD1	CASSSRGQSYEQYF	TGTGCCAGCAGCTCACGGGGACAGTCCTACGAGCAGTACTTC
14	-	TRBV2	TRBJ1-2	TRBD1	CASSQQGSVDGYTF	TGTGCCAGCAGTCAACAGGGGAGCGTAGATGGCTACACCTTC
16	-	TRBV27	TRBJ1-2	TRBD1	CASSLTGGRVGYGYTF	TGTGCCAGCAGTTTGACAGGGGGCAGGGTAGGCTATGGCTACACCTTC
11	-	TRBV7-9	TRBJ1-3	-	CASSPGNTIYF	TGTGCCAGCAGCCCGGGAAACACCATATATTTT
19	-	TRBV5-1	TRBJ1-3	TRBD1	CASSPSSGTGSFSGNTIYF	TGCGCCAGCAGCCCCTCCTCCGGGACAGGTTCATTCTCTGGAAACACCATATATTTT
16	-	TRBV5-4	TRBJ2-6	-	CASSYGTSKRSNVLTF	TGTGCCAGCAGCTATGGGACATCTAAGAGGTCCAACGTCCTGACTTTC
15	-	TRBV28	TRBJ1-2	-	CASSPQTVFSYGYTF	TGTGCCAGCAGTCCCCAGACAGTTTTCTCCTATGGCTACACCTTC
14	-	TRBV7-2	TRBJ2-5	TRBD2	CASGIAGGWQTQYF	TGTGCCAGCGGGATAGCGGGAGGGTGGCAGACCCAGTACTTC
16	-	TRBV5-5	TRBJ2-3	-	CASSPPRGGPTDTQYF	TGTGCCAGCAGCCCCCCCAGGGGAGGGCCGACAGATACGCAGTATTTT
11	once	TRBV18	TRBJ2-7	-	CASSLEEEQYF	TGTGCCAGCTCACTTGAGGAAGAGCAGTACTTC
13	-	TRBV29-1	TRBJ2-3	-	CSERELGTDTQYF	TGCAGCGAGAGGGAGCTAGGCACAGATACGCAGTATTTT
15	once	TRBV6-6	TRBJ2-5	-	CASSDPRGARETQYF	TGTGCCAGCAGTGACCCACGGGGGGCGCGGGAGACCCAGTACTTC
15	-	TRBV11-2	TRBJ2-1	-	CASSLASQGGNEQFF	TGTGCCAGCAGCTTAGCTTCGCAGGGAGGCAATGAGCAGTTCTTC
14	-	TRBV5-4	TRBJ1-2	-	CASSLRQVNYGYTF	TGTGCCAGCAGCCTCCGACAGGTTAACTATGGCTACACCTTC